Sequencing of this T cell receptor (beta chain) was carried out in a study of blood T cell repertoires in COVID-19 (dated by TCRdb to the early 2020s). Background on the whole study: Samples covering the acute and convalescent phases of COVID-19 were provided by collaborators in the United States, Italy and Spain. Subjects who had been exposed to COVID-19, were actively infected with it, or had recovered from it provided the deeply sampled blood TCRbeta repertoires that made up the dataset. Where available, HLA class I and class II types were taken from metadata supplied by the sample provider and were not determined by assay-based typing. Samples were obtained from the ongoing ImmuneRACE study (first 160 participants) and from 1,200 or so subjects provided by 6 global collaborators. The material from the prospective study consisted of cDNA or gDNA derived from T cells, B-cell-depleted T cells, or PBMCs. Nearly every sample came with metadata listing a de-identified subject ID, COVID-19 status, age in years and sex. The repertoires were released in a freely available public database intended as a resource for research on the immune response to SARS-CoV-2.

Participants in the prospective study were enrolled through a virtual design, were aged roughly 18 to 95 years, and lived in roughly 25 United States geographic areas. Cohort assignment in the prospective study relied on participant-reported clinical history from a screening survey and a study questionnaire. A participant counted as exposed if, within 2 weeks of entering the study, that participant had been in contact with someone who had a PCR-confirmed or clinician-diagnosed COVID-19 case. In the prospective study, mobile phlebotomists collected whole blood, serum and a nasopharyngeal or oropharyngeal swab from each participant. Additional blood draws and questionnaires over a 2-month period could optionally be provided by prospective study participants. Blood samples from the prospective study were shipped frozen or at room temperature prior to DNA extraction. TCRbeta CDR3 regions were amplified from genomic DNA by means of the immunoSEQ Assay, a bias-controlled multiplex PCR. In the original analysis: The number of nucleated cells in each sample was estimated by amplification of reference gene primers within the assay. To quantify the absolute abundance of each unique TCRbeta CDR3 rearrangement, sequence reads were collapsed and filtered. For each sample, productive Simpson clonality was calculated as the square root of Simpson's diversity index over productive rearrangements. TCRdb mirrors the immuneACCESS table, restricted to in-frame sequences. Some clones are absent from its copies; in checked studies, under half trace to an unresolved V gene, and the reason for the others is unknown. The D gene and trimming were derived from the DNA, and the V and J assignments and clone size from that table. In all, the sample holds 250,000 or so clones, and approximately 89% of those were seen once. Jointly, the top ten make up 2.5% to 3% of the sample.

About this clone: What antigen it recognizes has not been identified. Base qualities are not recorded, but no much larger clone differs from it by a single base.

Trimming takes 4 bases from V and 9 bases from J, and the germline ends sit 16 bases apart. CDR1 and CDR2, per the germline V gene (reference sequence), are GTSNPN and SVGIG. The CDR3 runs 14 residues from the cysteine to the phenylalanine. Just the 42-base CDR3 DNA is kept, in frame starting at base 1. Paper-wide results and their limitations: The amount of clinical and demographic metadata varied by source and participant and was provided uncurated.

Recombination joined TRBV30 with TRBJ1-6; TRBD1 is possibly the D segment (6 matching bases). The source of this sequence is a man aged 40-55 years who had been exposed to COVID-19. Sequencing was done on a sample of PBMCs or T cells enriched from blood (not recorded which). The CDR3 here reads CAWTYLPGVSPLHF. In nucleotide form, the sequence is TGTGCCTGGACCTATCTCCCAGGGGTTTCACCCCTCCACTTT.